The 7 T cell receptor beta chains presented below share a single source sample, sequenced in a study of early T cells in non-severe SARS-CoV-2 infection. TCRdb called the 5' RACE reads again in MiXCR, with one record for every CDR3 protein. The sample lists tens of thousands of distinct CDR3 sequences; roughly 12% were seen once. The specimen was whole blood, collected at baseline. Receptor source: an adult who was a healthcare worker with PCR-confirmed SARS-CoV-2 infection or an uninfected control (not recorded which). The donor label of this sample is uncertain.

The table lists this clonotype with a few counts. The chain joins TRBV21-1 to TRBJ2-5; TRBD2, as called in the table, went unchecked against the DNA. TRBV21-1 is a pseudogene segment. CDR3 size: 16 residues. The CDR3: CASSKPPSGGQETQYF. CDR3 nucleotide sequence: TGTGCCAGCAGCAAACCGCCTAGCGGGGGACAAGAGACCCAGTACTTC.

The V gene is TRBV20-1, the J gene TRBJ1-2, with 8 bases identical to TRBD1. After removal of 1 base from V and 0 bases from J, the junction contained 4 bases not matched to a gene. Germline values: CDR1 DFQATT, CDR2 SNEGSKA (reference sequence). CDR3 length equals 15 residues. Here the CDR3 reads CSARGGQVANYGYTF. The DNA of the CDR3 is TGCAGTGCTAGAGGGGGACAGGTTGCTAACTATGGCTACACCTTC.

In its sample, this clonotype was seen a few times. The chain employs TRBV7-2 and TRBJ2-7, with D possibly TRBD2 on 6 matching bases. Germline values: CDR1 SGHTA, CDR2 FQGNSA. The CDR3 runs to 15 residues. The ends were cut back, 3 bases at V and 6 bases at J, with 18 bases in the middle. CDR3 bases: TGTGCCAGCAGCTTCGGGACTCCTAGGACGTCCGAGCAGTACTTC. Translation: CASSFGTPRTSEQYF.

This chain uses TRBV4-1 with TRBJ2-7; D ambiguous. V was shortened by 1 base and J by 2 bases, with 6 bases between the two germline ends. Germline V gene data show CDR1 as MGHRA and CDR2 as YSYEKL. The CDR3 contains 13 residues. The CDR3 loop is CASSQGQAYEQYF. Here the CDR3 DNA reads TGCGCCAGCAGCCAAGGGCAGGCCTACGAGCAGTACTTC.

This clonotype was seen repeatedly, ten times or more. The rearrangement uses TRBV13 and TRBJ2-3; possibly TRBD2 for D (6 bases). Germline V gives CDR1 PRHDT, CDR2 FYEKMQ (reference sequence). This CDR3 spans 16 amino acids. The V and J ends lost 5 bases and 6 bases respectively, with 21 bases between them. Here the CDR3 reads CASSPRGTASRDTQYF. DNA for the CDR3: TGTGCCAGCAGCCCCCGCGGGACTGCCTCGAGGGATACGCAGTATTTT.

The J gene is TRBJ1-5, the V gene TRBV12-3 or TRBV12-4; 8 nucleotides agree with TRBD1. Trimming took 4 bases from V and 2 from J; bases not matched to a gene: 4. CDR3 length: 15 residues. In nucleotides, the CDR3 is TGTGCCAGCAGTTCCGGGACAGGCGGCAATCAGCCCCAGCATTTT. Translated: CASSSGTGGNQPQHF.

This clonotype was found many times. The chain has TRBV20-1 and TRBJ2-1; 7 bases are a match to TRBD1. The CDR3 sequence is 12 residues long. The germline V gene has CDR1 DFQATT and CDR2 SNEGSKA (reference sequence). Germline trimming cut 1 base from V and 6 bases from J; bases unmatched to any gene: 0. Here the CDR3 DNA reads TGCAGTGCTAGAGCAGGGGGCAATGAGCAGTTCTTC. Amino acid sequence: CSARAGGNEQFF.